The next 2 T cell receptor beta chains were all read from a single sample in a study of glioma-infiltrating T cells. Using RNA template, CDR3s of TCR alpha and beta were amplified with iRepertoire arm-PCR. TCRdb called the multiplex PCR reads again in MiXCR, with one record for every CDR3 protein. The data hold 90,000 to 100,000 distinct CDR3 sequences, with 40% observed a single time. The sample consisted of glioma tissue, nonneoplastic brain tissue, or PBMCs (not recorded which). The receptors were sampled from a human donor with low-grade glioma or glioblastoma, undergoing nonglioma brain surgery, or in good health (not recorded which).

With respect to this clonotype: One end of the junction varies from germline; a read error may be responsible. The genes are TRBV6-2 or TRBV6-3 and TRBJ1-5, with a possible D match to TRBD1 (5 bases). CDR1 and CDR2 from the germline V gene are MNHEY and SVGEGT. CDR3 length: 14 residues. This CDR3 is CASRKEDINRPQHF. The CDR3 DNA follows: TGTGCCAGCCGAAAGGAGGACATCAATCGGCCCCAGCATTTT.

As concerns this clonotype: Its ends do not fully match the called genes, so a read error is possible. V and J are TRBV4-1 and TRBJ2-1; D gene uncertain. There are 13 residues in the CDR3. Germline V gene lookup returns CDR1 MGHRA and CDR2 YSYEKL. The CDR3 nucleotides read TGTGCCAGCAGCTTAATTCGTTGTTATGAGCAGTTCTTC. Protein product: CASSLIRCYEQFF.